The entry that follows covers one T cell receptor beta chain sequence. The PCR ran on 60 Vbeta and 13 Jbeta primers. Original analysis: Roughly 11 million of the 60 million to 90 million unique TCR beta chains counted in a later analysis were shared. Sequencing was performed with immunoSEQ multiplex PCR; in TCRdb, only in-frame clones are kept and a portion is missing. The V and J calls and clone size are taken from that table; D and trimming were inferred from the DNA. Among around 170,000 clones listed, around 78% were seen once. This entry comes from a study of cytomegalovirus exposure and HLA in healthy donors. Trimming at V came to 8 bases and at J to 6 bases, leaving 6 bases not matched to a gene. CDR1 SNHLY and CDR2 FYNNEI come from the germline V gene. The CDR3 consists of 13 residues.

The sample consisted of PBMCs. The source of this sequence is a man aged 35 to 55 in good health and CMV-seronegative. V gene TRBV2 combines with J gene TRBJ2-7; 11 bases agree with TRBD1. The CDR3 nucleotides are TGTGCCAGCGCCCGGACAGGGGGCTTCGAGCAGTACGTC. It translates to CASARTGGFEQYV.